A single TCR beta chain is shown here with its context. What it binds is not known. The method was immunoSEQ multiplex PCR; TCRdb's version includes in-frame clones alone and lacks a portion of them. The table records under 60,000 clones, 73% of them present only once. All trial patients relapsed after autologous stem cell transplantation. The sample originates from a study of PD-1 blockade in classical Hodgkin lymphoma. Whole-study results and caveats: Patients with a complete response exhibited baseline diversity comparable to newly diagnosed patients.

The V end lost 2 bases, the J end lost 5 bases, and 13 bases lay between the germline ends. CDR1 SGHTA and CDR2 FQGNSA come from the germline V gene. CDR3 length: 14 residues. The sequence derives from a human donor with classical Hodgkin lymphoma. This specimen consisted of peripheral blood mononuclear cells (PBMCs), obtained before the second cycle of nivolumab. The J gene is TRBJ2-7, the V gene TRBV7-2; D unclear. The CDR3 DNA follows: TGTGCCAGCAGCTTAAAATTGTCTGTCGACGAGCAGTACTTC. Translated: CASSLKLSVDEQYF.